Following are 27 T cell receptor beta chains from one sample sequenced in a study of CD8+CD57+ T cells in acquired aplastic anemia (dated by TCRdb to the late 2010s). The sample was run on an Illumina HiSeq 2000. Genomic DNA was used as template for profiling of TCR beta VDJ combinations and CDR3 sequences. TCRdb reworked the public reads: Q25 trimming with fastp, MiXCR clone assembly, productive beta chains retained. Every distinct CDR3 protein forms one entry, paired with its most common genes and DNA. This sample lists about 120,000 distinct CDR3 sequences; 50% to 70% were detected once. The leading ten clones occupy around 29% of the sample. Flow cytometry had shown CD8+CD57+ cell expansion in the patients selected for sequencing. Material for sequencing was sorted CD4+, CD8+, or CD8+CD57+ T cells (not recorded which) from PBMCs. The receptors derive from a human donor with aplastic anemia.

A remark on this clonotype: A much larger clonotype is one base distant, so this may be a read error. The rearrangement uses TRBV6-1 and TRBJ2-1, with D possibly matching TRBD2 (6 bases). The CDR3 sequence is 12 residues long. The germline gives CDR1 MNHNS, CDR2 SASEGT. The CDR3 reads CASSTSINEKFF. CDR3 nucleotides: TGTGCCAGCAGTACTAGCATCAATGAGAAGTTCTTC.

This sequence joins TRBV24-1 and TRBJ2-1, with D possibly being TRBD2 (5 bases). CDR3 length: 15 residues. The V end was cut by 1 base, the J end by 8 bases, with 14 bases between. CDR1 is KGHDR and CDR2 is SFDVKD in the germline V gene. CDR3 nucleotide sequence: TGTGCCACCAGTGATTTCGGGATCACCGGCGATGAGCAGTTCTTC. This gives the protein CATSDFGITGDEQFF.

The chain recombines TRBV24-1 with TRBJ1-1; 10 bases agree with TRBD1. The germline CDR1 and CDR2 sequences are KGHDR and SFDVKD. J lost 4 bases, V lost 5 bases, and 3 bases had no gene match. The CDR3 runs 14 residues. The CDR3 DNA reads TGTGCCACCAGTGCCTGGGACAGGGGCACTGAAGCTTTCTTT. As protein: CATSAWDRGTEAFF.

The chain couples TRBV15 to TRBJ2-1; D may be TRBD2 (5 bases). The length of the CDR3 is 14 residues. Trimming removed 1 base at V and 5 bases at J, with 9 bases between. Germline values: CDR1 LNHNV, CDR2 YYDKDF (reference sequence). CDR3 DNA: TGTGCCACCAGCAGAGGTACTAGGCACAATGAGCAGTTCTTC. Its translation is CATSRGTRHNEQFF.

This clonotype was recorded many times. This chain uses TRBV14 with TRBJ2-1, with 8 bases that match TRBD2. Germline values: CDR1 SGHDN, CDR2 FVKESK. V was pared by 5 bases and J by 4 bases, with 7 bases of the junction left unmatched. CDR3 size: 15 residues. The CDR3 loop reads CASSNSGAGYNEQFF. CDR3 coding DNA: TGTGCCAGCAGCAATAGCGGGGCGGGTTACAATGAGCAGTTCTTC.

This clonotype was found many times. DNA of the CDR3: TGTGCCAGCAGCTTAGGGGGGGAGCTTAACTATGGCTACACCTTC. Translated, it gives CASSLGGELNYGYTF. The rearrangement uses TRBV7-2 and TRBJ1-2; D possibly corresponds to TRBD1 (5 bases). CDR3 size: 15 residues. The germline V gene encodes CDR1 SGHTA and CDR2 FQGNSA. V was clipped by 1 base and J by 1 base, with 10 bases between them.

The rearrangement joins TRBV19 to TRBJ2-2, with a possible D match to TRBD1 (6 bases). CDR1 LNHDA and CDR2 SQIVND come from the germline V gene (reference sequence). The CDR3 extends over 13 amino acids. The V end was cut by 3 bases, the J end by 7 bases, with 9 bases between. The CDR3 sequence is CASSMDRGGELFF. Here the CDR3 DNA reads TGTGCCAGTAGTATGGACAGAGGCGGGGAGCTGTTTTTT.

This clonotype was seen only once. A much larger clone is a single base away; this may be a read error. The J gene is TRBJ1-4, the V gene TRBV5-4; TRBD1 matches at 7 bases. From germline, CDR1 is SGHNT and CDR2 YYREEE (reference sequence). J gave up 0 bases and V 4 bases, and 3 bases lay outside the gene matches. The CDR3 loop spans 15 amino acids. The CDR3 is CASSGGTATNEKLFF. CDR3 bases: TGTGCCAGCAGCGGGGGGACAGCAACTAATGAAAAACTGTTTTTT.

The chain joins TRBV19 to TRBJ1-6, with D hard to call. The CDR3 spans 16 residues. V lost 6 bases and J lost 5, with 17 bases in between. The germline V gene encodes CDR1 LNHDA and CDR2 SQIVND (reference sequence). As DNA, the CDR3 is TGTGCCAGTAGCCCAGTAACCGGGCCGAATAATTCACCCCTCCACTTT. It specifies CASSPVTGPNNSPLHF.

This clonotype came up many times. The CDR3: CASTTAGGSLGEQYF. As DNA, the CDR3 is TGTGCCAGCACCACTGCAGGGGGCAGCCTCGGCGAGCAGTACTTC. The chain employs TRBV27 and TRBJ2-7, with 8 positions matching TRBD1. Per the germline V gene, CDR1 is MNHEY and CDR2 is SMNVEV (reference sequence). V shed 7 bases and J 6 bases; nucleotides not matched to a gene: 14. This CDR3 region has 15 residues.

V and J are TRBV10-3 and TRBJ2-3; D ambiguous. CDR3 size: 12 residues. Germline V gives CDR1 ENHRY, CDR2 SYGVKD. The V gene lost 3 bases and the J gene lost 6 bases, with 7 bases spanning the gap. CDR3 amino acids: CAISEGSDTQYF. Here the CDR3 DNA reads TGTGCCATCAGTGAAGGGTCCGATACGCAGTATTTT.

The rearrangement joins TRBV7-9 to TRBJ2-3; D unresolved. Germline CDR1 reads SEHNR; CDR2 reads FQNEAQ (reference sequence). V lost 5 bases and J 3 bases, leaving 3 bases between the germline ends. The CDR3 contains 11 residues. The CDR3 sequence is CASSPTDTQYF. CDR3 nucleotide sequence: TGTGCCAGCAGCCCAACAGATACGCAGTATTTT.

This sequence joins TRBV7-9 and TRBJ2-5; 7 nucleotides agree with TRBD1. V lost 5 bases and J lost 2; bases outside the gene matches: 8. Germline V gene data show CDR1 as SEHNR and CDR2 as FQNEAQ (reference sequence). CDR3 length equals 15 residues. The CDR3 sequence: CASSPVGTAQETQYF. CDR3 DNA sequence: TGTGCCAGCAGCCCGGTAGGGACAGCTCAAGAGACCCAGTACTTC.

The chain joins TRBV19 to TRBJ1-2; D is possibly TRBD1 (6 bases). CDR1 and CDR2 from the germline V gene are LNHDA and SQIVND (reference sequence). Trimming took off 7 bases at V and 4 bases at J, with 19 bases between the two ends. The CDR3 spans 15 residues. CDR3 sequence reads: CASTDAPGQLYGYTF. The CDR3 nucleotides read TGTGCCAGTACTGATGCCCCCGGACAGCTCTATGGCTACACCTTC.

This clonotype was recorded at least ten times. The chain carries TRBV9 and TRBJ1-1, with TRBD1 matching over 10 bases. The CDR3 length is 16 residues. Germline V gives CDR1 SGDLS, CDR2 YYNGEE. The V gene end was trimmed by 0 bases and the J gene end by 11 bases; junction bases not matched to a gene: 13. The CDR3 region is CASSVARDRGLSEAFF. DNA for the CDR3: TGTGCCAGCAGCGTAGCGAGGGACAGGGGATTGTCGGAGGCTTTCTTT.

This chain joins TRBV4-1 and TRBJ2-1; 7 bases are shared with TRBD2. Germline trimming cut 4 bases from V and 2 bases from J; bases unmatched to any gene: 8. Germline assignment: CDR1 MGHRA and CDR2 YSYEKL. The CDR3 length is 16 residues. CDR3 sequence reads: CASSPNMGGTYNEQFF. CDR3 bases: TGCGCCAGCAGCCCCAACATGGGAGGGACCTACAATGAGCAGTTCTTC.

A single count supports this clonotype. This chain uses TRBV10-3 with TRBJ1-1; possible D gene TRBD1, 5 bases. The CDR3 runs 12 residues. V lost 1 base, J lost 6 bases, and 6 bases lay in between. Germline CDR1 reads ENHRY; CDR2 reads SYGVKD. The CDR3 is CAISEWGAEAFF. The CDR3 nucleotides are TGTGCCATCAGTGAGTGGGGGGCTGAAGCTTTCTTT.

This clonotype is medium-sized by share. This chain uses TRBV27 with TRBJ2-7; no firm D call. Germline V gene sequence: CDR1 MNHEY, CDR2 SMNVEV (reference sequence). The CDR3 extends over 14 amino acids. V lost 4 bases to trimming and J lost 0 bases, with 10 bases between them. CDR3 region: CASSSPTLSYEQYF. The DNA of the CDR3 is TGTGCCAGCAGTTCGCCGACCCTCTCCTACGAGCAGTACTTC.

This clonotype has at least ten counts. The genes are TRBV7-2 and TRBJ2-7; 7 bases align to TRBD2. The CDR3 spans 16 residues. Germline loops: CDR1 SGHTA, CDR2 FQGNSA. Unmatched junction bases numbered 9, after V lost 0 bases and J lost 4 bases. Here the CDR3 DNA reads TGTGCCAGCAGCTTAGCAGTAGTAGCGGGTTTGTACGAGCAGTACTTC. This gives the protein CASSLAVVAGLYEQYF.

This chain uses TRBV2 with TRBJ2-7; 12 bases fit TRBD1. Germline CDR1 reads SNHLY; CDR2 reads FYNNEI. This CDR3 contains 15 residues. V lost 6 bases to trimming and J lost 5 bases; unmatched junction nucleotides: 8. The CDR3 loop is CASSRTGQGAHEQYF. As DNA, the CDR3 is TGTGCCAGCAGCAGAACGGGACAGGGGGCCCACGAGCAGTACTTC.

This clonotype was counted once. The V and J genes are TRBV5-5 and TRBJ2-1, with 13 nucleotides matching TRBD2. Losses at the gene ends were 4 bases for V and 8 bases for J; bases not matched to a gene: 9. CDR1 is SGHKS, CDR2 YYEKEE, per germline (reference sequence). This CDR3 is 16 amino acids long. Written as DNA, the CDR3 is TGTGCCAGCAGCCTCTGGACTAGCGGGAGAGAGTATGAGCAGTTCTTC. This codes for CASSLWTSGREYEQFF.

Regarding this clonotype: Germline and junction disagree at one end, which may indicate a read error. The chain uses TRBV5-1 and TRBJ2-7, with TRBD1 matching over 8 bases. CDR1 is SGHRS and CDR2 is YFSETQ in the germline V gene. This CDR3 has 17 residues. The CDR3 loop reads CASSRVGQGSISNEQYF. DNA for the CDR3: TGCGCCAGCAGCCGGGTAGGACAGGGCTCCATCTCCAACGAGCAGTACTTC.

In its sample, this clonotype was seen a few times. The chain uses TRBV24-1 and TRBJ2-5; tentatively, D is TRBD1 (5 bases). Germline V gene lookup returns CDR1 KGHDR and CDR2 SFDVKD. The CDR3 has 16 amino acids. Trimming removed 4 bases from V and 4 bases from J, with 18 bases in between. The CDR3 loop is CATSDSGRGSSETQYF. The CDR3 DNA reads TGTGCCACCAGTGACTCCGGTAGGGGATCATCAGAGACCCAGTACTTC.

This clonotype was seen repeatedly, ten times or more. The CDR3 DNA is TGTGCCAGCAGACCAACGGGTCGCGCGAACACCGGGGAGCTGTTTTTT. This gives the protein CASRPTGRANTGELFF. The rearrangement uses TRBV12-3 or TRBV12-4 and TRBJ2-2; D uncertain. There are 16 residues in the CDR3. V was clipped by 6 bases and J by 0 bases, with 14 bases between them.

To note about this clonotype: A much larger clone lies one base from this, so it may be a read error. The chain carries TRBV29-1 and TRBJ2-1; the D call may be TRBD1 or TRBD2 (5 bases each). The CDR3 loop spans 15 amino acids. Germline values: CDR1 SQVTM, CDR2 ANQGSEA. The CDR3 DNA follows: TGCAGCGTTGAAGATCGCAGGGACCCCTACAATGAGCAGCTCTTC. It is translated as CSVEDRRDPYNEQLF.

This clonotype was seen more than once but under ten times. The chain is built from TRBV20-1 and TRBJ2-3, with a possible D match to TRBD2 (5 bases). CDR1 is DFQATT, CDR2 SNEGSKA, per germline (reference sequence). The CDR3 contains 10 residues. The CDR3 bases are TGCAGGGCGAGCGGAGATACGCAGTATTTT. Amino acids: CRASGDTQYF.

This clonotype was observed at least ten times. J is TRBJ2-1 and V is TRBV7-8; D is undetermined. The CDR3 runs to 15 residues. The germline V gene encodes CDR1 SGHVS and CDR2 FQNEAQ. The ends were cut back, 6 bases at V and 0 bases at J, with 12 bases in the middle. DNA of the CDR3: TGTGCCAGCAGAAAAGTGATAAGCTCCTACAATGAGCAGTTCTTC. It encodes CASRKVISSYNEQFF.